What follows are 31 T cell receptor beta chains derived from one specimen sequenced in a study of blood T cell repertoires in COVID-19. Sequenced by immunoSEQ multiplex PCR; TCRdb stores in-frame clones only, minus some. Of 450,000 to 500,000 clones in the sample, 88% were seen once. The source material was PBMCs or T cells enriched from blood (not recorded which). The origin of the receptors is a woman in her sixties or seventies who had recovered from COVID-19.

The chain joins TRBV24-1 to TRBJ2-5; 13 positions match TRBD2. The ends lost 6 bases at V and 4 bases at J; junction bases unmatched: 10. This CDR3 spans 17 amino acids. CDR1 is KGHDR, CDR2 SFDVKD, per germline. The CDR3 nucleotides read TGTGCCACCAGTCCGGGACTAGCGGGGACGGGGGTAGAGACCCAGTACTTC. This codes for CATSPGLAGTGVETQYF.

This clone was seen only once. The chain carries TRBV6-5 and TRBJ1-1, with unresolved D. The V end was cut by 6 bases, the J end by 0 bases, with 8 bases between. The CDR3 runs 13 residues. From germline, CDR1 is MNHEY and CDR2 SVGAGI. The CDR3 is CASRRLLNTEAFF. In nucleotides, the CDR3 is TGTGCCAGCAGGAGGTTATTGAACACTGAAGCTTTCTTT.

V and J are TRBV12-3 or TRBV12-4 and TRBJ2-7, with unresolved D. The CDR3 length is 12 residues. Trimming removed 6 bases at V and 2 bases at J, with 8 bases between. CDR3 residues: CASSYTPYEQYV. The CDR3 DNA follows: TGTGCCAGCAGCTATACTCCCTACGAGCAGTACGTC.

The genes are TRBV7-9 and TRBJ1-2; a possible D gene is TRBD1 (6 bases). The germline V and J ends were trimmed by 5 bases and 0 bases, with 13 bases remaining between them. CDR1 is SEHNR, CDR2 FQNEAQ, per germline (reference sequence). CDR3 length equals 15 residues. In DNA, the CDR3 is TGTGCCAGCAGCGAGATGGGACAATCTAACTATGGCTACACCTTC. Amino acid sequence: CASSEMGQSNYGYTF. Combining the CDR3 with reference TRBV7-9 and TRBJ1-2 gives the whole variable domain DTGVSQNPRHKITKRGQNVTFRCDPISEHNRLYWYRQTLGQGPEFLTYFQNEAQLEKSRLLSDRFSAERPKGSFSTLEIQRTEQGDSAMYLCASSEMGQSNYGYTFGSGTRLTVV.

This chain links TRBV29-1 with TRBJ2-7; 7 nucleotides match TRBD1. Germline V gene data show CDR1 as SQVTM and CDR2 as ANQGSEA. The CDR3 spans 12 residues. The V gene end was trimmed by 7 bases and the J gene end by 2 bases; junction bases not matched to a gene: 5. DNA of the CDR3: TGCAGCGCCACAGGGGATGCCTACGAGCAGTACTTC. Protein sequence: CSATGDAYEQYF.

The chain has TRBV12-3 or TRBV12-4 and TRBJ1-1, with 9 bases fitting TRBD1. Trimming cost V 8 bases and J 0 bases; bases outside gene matches: 1. The CDR3 totals 13 residues. DNA for the CDR3: TGTGCCAGCGGGACAGGGTTGAACACTGAAGCTTTCTTT. Its protein product is CASGTGLNTEAFF.

This clone occurred a few times. The chain employs TRBV24-1 and TRBJ1-5, with D perhaps TRBD1 (6 bases). The CDR3 spans 14 residues. Deletions cut 3 bases from V and 3 bases from J, with 8 bases between. The germline V gene has CDR1 KGHDR and CDR2 SFDVKD. The CDR3 loop is CATSDGQPNQPQHF. In DNA form, the CDR3 reads TGTGCCACCAGTGATGGACAGCCCAATCAGCCCCAGCATTTT.

This sequence joins TRBV19 and TRBJ2-6; the D gene is possibly TRBD1 (6 bases). This CDR3 has 18 amino acids. V dropped 7 bases and J dropped 4 bases, with 23 bases sitting between them. The V gene's germline CDR1 is LNHDA and CDR2 SQIVND (reference sequence). DNA for the CDR3: TGTGCCAGTACCGTATCCGCGACAGGCCTTTCAGGGGCCAACGTCCTGACTTTC. It codes for CASTVSATGLSGANVLTF. Looking up the rest from reference TRBV19 and TRBJ2-6 gives the full variable domain: DGGITQSPKYLFRKEGQNVTLSCEQNLNHDAMYWYRQDPGQGLRLIYYSQIVNDFQKGDIAEGYSVSREKKESFPLTVTSAQKNPTAFYLCASTVSATGLSGANVLTFGAGSRLTVL.

The chain has TRBV19 and TRBJ2-5; tentative D call: TRBD1 (6 bases). Trimming took off 8 bases at V and 2 bases at J, with 15 bases between the two ends. In germline, CDR1 is LNHDA, CDR2 SQIVND (reference sequence). The CDR3 length is 14 residues. CDR3 nucleotides: TGTGCCAGTGGTTCTGGGACACAGCAAGAGACCCAGTACTTC. Residues: CASGSGTQQETQYF.

This chain links TRBV12-5 with TRBJ1-5, with D possibly TRBD1 on 5 matching bases. Germline assignment: CDR1 LGHNT and CDR2 FRNRAP. This CDR3 comprises 15 residues. V lost 6 bases, J lost 1 base, and 13 bases lay in between. CDR3 in amino acids: CASGPGHLSNQPQHF. DNA for the CDR3: TGTGCTAGTGGCCCCGGACACTTAAGCAATCAGCCCCAGCATTTT.

This rearrangement joins TRBV10-3 to TRBJ2-2; 8 nucleotides align to TRBD1. Germline CDR1 and CDR2: ENHRY and SYGVKD. The CDR3 has 17 residues. Trimming at V came to 4 bases and at J to 4 bases, leaving 11 bases not matched to a gene. CDR3 sequence (DNA): TGTGCCATCAGTGCAAGGATAGGACAGGGAGCCACCGGGGAGCTGTTTTTT. Translated: CAISARIGQGATGELFF.

The chain carries TRBV27 and TRBJ1-1, with 7 positions matching TRBD1. Germline CDR1 MNHEY, CDR2 SMNVEV (reference sequence). CDR3 length: 13 amino acids. V was clipped by 7 bases and J by 8 bases; unmatched bases: 10. CDR3 residues: CASKPRGYLEAFF. CDR3 DNA: TGTGCCAGCAAACCCAGGGGGTATCTGGAAGCTTTCTTT.

This sequence joins TRBV5-1 and TRBJ1-1, with D possibly matching TRBD1 (6 bases). Germline-derived CDR1 and CDR2 are SGHRS and YFSETQ. The CDR3 extends over 13 amino acids. The V end was cut by 4 bases, the J end by 6 bases, with 13 bases between. The CDR3 reads CASSPSGGSEAFF. The CDR3 coding sequence is TGCGCCAGCAGCCCTTCGGGGGGCTCTGAAGCTTTCTTT.

This CDR3 reads CASSLGGKGGYNEQFF. CDR3 in DNA: TGTGCCAGCAGCTTAGGGGGGAAAGGGGGCTACAATGAGCAGTTCTTC. The V call is TRBV11-3, the J call TRBJ2-1, with a weak D call TRBD1 (6 bases). Trimming cost V 1 base and J 3 bases, with 13 bases left between them. CDR1 SGHNT and CDR2 YENEEA come from the germline V gene. The CDR3 spans 16 residues.

The gene calls are TRBV19 and TRBJ1-6, with 8 bases matching TRBD1. In germline, CDR1 is LNHDA, CDR2 SQIVND (reference sequence). CDR3 length: 14 residues. With V trimmed by 4 bases and J by 10 bases, 6 bases remained unmatched. CDR3 protein: CASSTRTGLSPLHF. CDR3 nucleotide sequence: TGTGCCAGTAGTACCAGGACAGGGCTATCACCCCTCCACTTT.

J is TRBJ1-4 and V is TRBV5-6; 10 bases are a match to TRBD1. Germline CDR1 is SGHDT and CDR2 is YYEEEE. The CDR3 runs to 14 residues. J lost 6 bases, V lost 3 bases, and 2 bases had no gene match. CDR3 amino acids: CASSYGQGDEKLFF. DNA of the CDR3: TGTGCCAGCAGCTACGGACAGGGGGATGAAAAACTGTTTTTT.

V and J are TRBV24-1 and TRBJ2-2; maybe TRBD1 (6 bases). Trimming left V 3 bases short and J 4 bases short, with 20 bases between. Germline CDR1 and CDR2: KGHDR and SFDVKD. The CDR3 totals 18 residues. Here the CDR3 reads CATSDAPGHRAPTGELFF. CDR3 in DNA: TGTGCCACCAGTGATGCCCCGGGCCACAGGGCCCCCACCGGGGAGCTGTTTTTT.

The genes are TRBV7-6 and TRBJ2-7; D remains unclear. The V gene's germline CDR1 is SGHVS and CDR2 FNYEAQ. CDR3 length equals 14 residues. The V end was cut by 1 base, the J end by 2 bases, with 9 bases between. CDR3 sequence reads: CASSLEAIPYEQYF. As DNA, the CDR3 is TGTGCCAGCAGCTTAGAAGCCATTCCCTACGAGCAGTACTTC.

The chain links TRBV15 to TRBJ2-3, with 10 bases matching TRBD2. V lost 4 bases, J lost 0 bases, and 7 bases stayed unmatched. This CDR3 is built from 17 residues. Germline CDR1 reads LNHNV; CDR2 reads YYDKDF (reference sequence). The chain's CDR3 is CATSTLLAGESTDTQYF. In nucleotides, the CDR3 is TGTGCCACCAGCACTCTTCTAGCGGGGGAAAGCACAGATACGCAGTATTTT.

The rearrangement joins TRBV12-3 or TRBV12-4 to TRBJ2-1; 9 bases agree with TRBD1. Trimming removed 3 bases from V and 9 bases from J; junction bases left unmatched: 3. This CDR3 region has 13 residues. CDR3 protein: CASSLRQGGEQFF. The CDR3 region has the DNA TGTGCCAGCAGTTTGCGACAGGGGGGTGAGCAGTTCTTC.

The V gene is TRBV19, the J gene TRBJ1-6; D remains ambiguous. CDR3 length: 17 residues. The V gene lost 1 base and the J gene lost 5 bases, with 15 bases spanning the gap. The V gene's germline CDR1 is LNHDA and CDR2 SQIVND (reference sequence). The CDR3 DNA reads as TGTGCCAGTAGTATAGGGAGTCGGGGTTATAATAATTCACCCCTCCACTTT. Translated, it gives CASSIGSRGYNNSPLHF.

CDR3 nucleotides: TGTGCCAGCAGTTATCGCGGGGGGAATGAGCAGTACTTC. Its protein product is CASSYRGGNEQYF. The rearrangement joins TRBV6-5 to TRBJ2-7; TRBD2 aligns across 8 bases. Germline V lookup: CDR1 MNHEY, CDR2 SVGAGI. V shed 3 bases, J shed 7 bases, and the junction held 5 bases outside the gene matches. The CDR3 is made up of 13 amino acids.

J is TRBJ2-1 and V is TRBV4-1, with 11 bases aligning to TRBD1. The V and J ends lost 0 bases and 0 bases, in that order; junction bases with no gene match: 4. From germline, CDR1 is MGHRA and CDR2 YSYEKL. The CDR3 has 18 residues. This CDR3 reads CASSQDPGTGGSYNEQFF. As DNA, the CDR3 is TGCGCCAGCAGCCAAGATCCTGGGACAGGGGGCTCCTACAATGAGCAGTTCTTC.

This clone has just one count. The chain uses TRBV6-1 and TRBJ1-1, with D unresolved. CDR1 and CDR2 from the germline V gene are MNHNS and SASEGT. The length of the CDR3 is 13 residues. V lost 1 base, J lost 8 bases, and 11 bases lay in between. This CDR3 is CASSEGGFLEAFF. For the CDR3, the DNA is TGTGCCAGCAGTGAAGGTGGCTTTTTAGAAGCTTTCTTT.

The V and J genes are TRBV24-1 and TRBJ2-5; 8 nucleotides match TRBD2. J was trimmed by 2 bases and V by 4 bases; bases with no gene match: 8. CDR1 and CDR2 from the germline V gene are KGHDR and SFDVKD. The CDR3 runs 16 residues. The CDR3 coding sequence is TGTGCCACCAGTGACCCACCGGGGGGGCCTCAAGAGACCCAGTACTTC. Encoded protein: CATSDPPGGPQETQYF.

The chain is built from TRBV10-3 and TRBJ1-5; 8 bases are a match to TRBD1. CDR1 is ENHRY, CDR2 SYGVKD, per germline. Losses at the gene ends were 3 bases for V and 5 bases for J; bases not matched to a gene: 6. The CDR3 sequence is 15 residues long. The CDR3 sequence is CAISERRGPDQPQHF. The DNA for the CDR3 is TGTGCCATCAGTGAACGCAGGGGGCCGGATCAGCCCCAGCATTTT.

About this clone: The same CDR3 also results from other DNA sequences found in this sample. The V and J genes are TRBV6-5 and TRBJ2-1; 7 bases align to TRBD1. Trimming removed 0 bases from V and 4 bases from J; junction bases left unmatched: 3. Per germline, CDR1 MNHEY and CDR2 SVGAGI. The CDR3 runs 15 residues. As DNA, the CDR3 is TGTGCCAGCAGTTACTCCGGGACAGATTACAATGAGCAGTTCTTC. It codes for CASSYSGTDYNEQFF.

In its sample, this clone was seen once. The genes are TRBV5-8 and TRBJ1-1; the match to TRBD1 covers 9 bases. The J segment lost 2 bases and the V segment lost 2 bases, leaving 4 bases of the junction unmatched. The CDR3 has 15 amino acids. The germline gives CDR1 SGHTS, CDR2 YDEGEE. The CDR3: CASSLLGQGNTEAFF. The CDR3 region has the DNA TGTGCCAGCAGCTTACTGGGACAGGGTAACACTGAAGCTTTCTTT.

The V and J genes are TRBV20-1 and TRBJ2-1; 7 bases match TRBD2. Looked up from germline, CDR1 is DFQATT and CDR2 is SNEGSKA (reference sequence). With V trimmed by 3 bases and J by 10 bases, 9 bases remained unmatched. This CDR3 spans 13 amino acids. The CDR3 bases are TGCAGTGCTAGTCCCCCACCACTAGCGGAGCAGTTCTTC. As protein: CSASPPPLAEQFF.

This clone has more than one count but fewer than ten. The CDR3: CATSEGAGTGTQPQHF. CDR3 DNA: TGTGCCACCAGTGAAGGGGCCGGGACAGGGACTCAGCCCCAGCATTTT. V gene TRBV24-1 combines with J gene TRBJ1-5; 9 positions agree with TRBD1. After removal of 4 bases from V and 6 bases from J, the junction contained 9 bases not matched to a gene. Germline assignment: CDR1 KGHDR and CDR2 SFDVKD. The CDR3 consists of 16 residues.

This chain uses TRBV6-6 with TRBJ2-2; 10 bases are shared with TRBD1. The CDR3 spans 18 residues. With V trimmed by 5 bases and J by 4 bases, 13 bases remained unmatched. Germline values: CDR1 MNHNY, CDR2 SVGAGI (reference sequence). DNA of the CDR3: TGTGCCAGCAGTCGGACTACGGGGACAGGGGATTTCACCGGGGAGCTGTTTTTT. Amino acids: CASSRTTGTGDFTGELFF.